These 12 T cell receptor beta chains came from one sample sequenced in a study of T cell repertoires in cytomegalovirus infection (dated by TCRdb to between 2018 and 2020). Sequencer: Illumina HiSeq 1500. TCRdb took the public reads, trimmed them with fastp at Q25, ran MiXCR for clone calling and kept in-frame beta chains. Rows are unified per CDR3 protein, each entry keeping the most common DNA and genes. Across this sample there are 250,000 or so distinct CDR3 sequences, with approximately 17% seen only once. In total, the top ten clones hold 40% to 55% of the sample. The specimen sequenced was CD8+ T cells from PBMCs. All receptors come from a human donor in good health (CMV status not recorded). Some clones in this sample may be carry-over from other donors' samples.

The chain has TRBV28 and TRBJ1-1; D unclear. V was pared by 10 bases and J by 4 bases, with 19 bases between. Germline CDR1 reads MDHEN; CDR2 reads SYDVKM. This CDR3 contains 14 residues. The CDR3 nucleotides read TGTGCCACCTTCAATATCCTCGAGATCACTGAAGCTTTCTTT. It codes for CATFNILEITEAFF.

This clonotype occurred many times. The chain employs TRBV12-3 or TRBV12-4 and TRBJ1-6; the match to TRBD1 covers 7 bases. The CDR3 has 14 amino acids. Trimming at V came to 8 bases and at J to 6 bases, leaving 7 bases not matched to a gene. The CDR3 bases are TGTGCCAGCGGACGACAGGGAAGTAATTCACCCCTCCACTTT. It yields the protein CASGRQGSNSPLHF.

This clonotype has a handful of counts. The chain couples TRBV7-9 to TRBJ1-2; 11 bases map to TRBD1. Germline lookup yields CDR1 SEHNR and CDR2 FQNEAQ (reference sequence). The CDR3 consists of 16 residues. V was clipped by 5 bases and J by 7 bases; unmatched bases: 12. CDR3 protein: CASSRSGTGGDRGYTF. As DNA, the CDR3 is TGTGCCAGCAGCCGATCCGGGACAGGGGGGGATCGTGGCTACACCTTC.

This clonotype was observed many times. This chain uses TRBV7-9 with TRBJ2-7, with D unclear. V shed 3 bases and J shed 3 bases, with 6 bases lying between them. The CDR3 is 12 amino acids. CDR1 is SEHNR, CDR2 FQNEAQ, per germline (reference sequence). The CDR3 DNA reads as TGTGCCAGCAGCTTCTCAGTCTACGAGCAGTACTTC. As protein: CASSFSVYEQYF.

This clonotype turned up a few times. The chain is built from TRBV5-6 and TRBJ2-7; D tentatively reads TRBD1 or TRBD2 (5 bases each). The CDR3 loop spans 13 amino acids. V gave up 2 bases and J gave up 4 bases, with 10 bases separating them. From germline, CDR1 is SGHDT and CDR2 YYEEEE. In DNA, the CDR3 is TGTGCCAGCAGCTTCGGGGACGGTTACGAGCAGTACTTC. Encoded protein: CASSFGDGYEQYF. Complete variable domain (other parts from reference TRBV5-6 and TRBJ2-7): DAGVTQSPTHLIKTRGQQVTLRCSPKSGHDTVSWYQQALGQGPQFIFQYYEEEERQRGNFPDRFSGHQFPNYSSELNVNALLLGDSALYLCASSFGDGYEQYFGPGTRLTVT.

The rearrangement links TRBV7-2 to TRBJ2-5; 13 nucleotides agree with TRBD2. With V trimmed by 3 bases and J by 2 bases, 12 bases remained unmatched. The CDR3 sequence is 19 residues long. Germline assignment: CDR1 SGHTA and CDR2 FQGNSA. CDR3 nucleotide sequence: TGTGCCAGCAGCTTCCCGACTAGCGGGGGGCCCGATCCACAAGAGACCCAGTACTTC. Its translation: CASSFPTSGGPDPQETQYF.

The chain has TRBV28 and TRBJ2-7; D uncertain. CDR1 is MDHEN, CDR2 SYDVKM, per germline. The ends were cut back, 5 bases at V and 2 bases at J, with 10 bases in the middle. The CDR3 is 13 residues long. CDR3 sequence reads: CASSRASAYEQYF. CDR3 nucleotide sequence: TGTGCCAGCAGTCGGGCGTCGGCCTACGAGCAGTACTTC.

The gene calls are TRBV10-3 and TRBJ2-3; 8 bases align to TRBD1. Germline-derived CDR1 and CDR2 are ENHRY and SYGVKD. The junction had 4 bases not matched to a gene; V was cut back by 0 bases and J by 2 bases. CDR3 length: 16 residues. CDR3 bases: TGTGCCATCAGTGAGTCTACAGGGGGGATCACAGATACGCAGTATTTT. Translation gives CAISESTGGITDTQYF.

This clonotype appeared a few times. The rearrangement links TRBV4-3 to TRBJ2-3; D may be TRBD2 (6 bases). Trimming removed 0 bases from V and 6 bases from J, with 22 bases in between. Germline V gene sequence: CDR1 LGHNA, CDR2 YSLEER. The CDR3 consists of 18 residues. The CDR3 spells CASSQDVQAGGPWDTQYF. The DNA for the CDR3 is TGCGCCAGCAGCCAAGATGTCCAAGCGGGTGGGCCTTGGGATACGCAGTATTTT.

About this clonotype: Given a much more abundant clone one base away, this may be a read error. The CDR3 does not end in the conserved phenylalanine or tryptophan, so this is likely a read error. V usage is TRBV7-2 and J usage is TRBJ2-1, with D maybe TRBD1 (6 bases). Trimming pared 3 bases from V and 4 bases from J, leaving 13 bases between. The CDR3 spans 15 residues. The germline V gene has CDR1 SGHTA and CDR2 FQGNSA. This CDR3 is CASSFTGSRYNEQFS. CDR3 DNA sequence: TGTGCCAGCAGCTTTACAGGGAGTCGATACAATGAGCAGTTCTCC.

There are many counts of this clonotype. The chain couples TRBV7-2 to TRBJ2-7; perhaps TRBD1 as D (5 bases). Trimming left V 0 bases short and J 3 bases short, with 12 bases between. Germline CDR1 reads SGHTA; CDR2 reads FQGNSA. The CDR3 extends over 15 amino acids. Written as DNA, the CDR3 is TGTGCCAGCAGCTTAGCGCAGGGTCTGATCTACGAGCAGTACTTC. Its translation is CASSLAQGLIYEQYF.

This clonotype was seen repeatedly, ten times or more. The V gene is TRBV7-8, the J gene TRBJ2-5; 9 nucleotides line up with TRBD1. This CDR3 region has 16 residues. The trim removed 2 bases at V and 3 bases at J, leaving 7 bases unmatched. Germline CDR1 SGHVS, CDR2 FQNEAQ. In nucleotides, the CDR3 is TGTGCCAGCAGCTTACCCAGGACAGGGGTCGAAGAGACCCAGTACTTC. Protein sequence: CASSLPRTGVEETQYF.